These 25 T cell receptor beta chains were all obtained from the same sample, sequenced in a study of CD4 and CD8 cells across lung adenocarcinoma regions. TCRdb itself ran the PCR reads through MiXCR, one entry per CDR3 protein. The sample holds 4,900 or so distinct CDR3 sequences, around 60% seen once. Sequencing was performed on CD4+ T cells from the center of a lung tumor. These receptors originate from a male donor with lung adenocarcinoma. The CD4 and CD8 labels of this study may be unreliable.

As concerns this clonotype: Sequence at one end of the junction differs from germline and may be a read error. This rearrangement joins TRBV6-5 to TRBJ2-3; possibly TRBD1 for D (5 bases). Germline values: CDR1 MNHEY, CDR2 SVGAGI. The CDR3 has 15 amino acids. Written as DNA, the CDR3 is TGTGCCAGCCGTCACCCGGCAGGGCTTCCCTACGAGCAGTACTTT. As protein: CASRHPAGLPYEQYF.

The CDR3 DNA is TGTGCCAGCAGGGGTCAGGCCGGCCCAGACACTCAGTACTTC. This sequence encodes CASRGQAGPDTQYF. The chain combines TRBV6-1 with TRBJ2-4; D gene unclear. V lost 6 bases and J lost 12, with 21 bases in between. CDR3 length: 14 residues. Germline V gives CDR1 MNHNS, CDR2 SASEGT.

This clonotype has just a few counts. The genes are TRBV7-2 and TRBJ2-7; 9 nucleotides agree with TRBD1. The CDR3 runs to 15 residues. Unmatched junction bases numbered 9, after V lost 3 bases and J lost 6 bases. CDR1 and CDR2 (germline): SGHTA, FQGNSA. The CDR3 loop is CASSLSGTGPAEQYF. Here the CDR3 DNA reads TGTGCCAGCAGCTTGTCCGGGACAGGGCCGGCCGAGCAGTACTTC. The entire variable domain, with the rest obtained from reference TRBV7-2 and TRBJ2-7, is as follows: GAGVSQSPSNKVTEKGKDVELRCDPISGHTALYWYRQSLGQGLEFLIYFQGNSAPDKSGLPSDRFSAERTGGSVSTLTIQRTQQEDSAVYLCASSLSGTGPAEQYFGPGTRLTVT.

This clonotype was counted a few times. The chain carries TRBV6-1 and TRBJ2-3; D is unclear. The ends were cut back, 8 bases at V and 0 bases at J, with 12 bases in the middle. The germline gives CDR1 MNHNS, CDR2 SASEGT. This CDR3 is 14 amino acids long. The CDR3 bases are TGTGCCAGCGCAGACATCTCTAGCACAGATACGCAGTATTTT. Amino acid sequence: CASADISSTDTQYF.

With respect to this clonotype: Germline is not matched at one junction end, which may reflect a read error. The V gene is TRBV10-1, the J gene TRBJ2-2; D gene ambiguous. CDR3 length equals 14 residues. Germline values: CDR1 WNHNN, CDR2 SYGVQD (reference sequence). CDR3 nucleotide sequence: TGCGCCAGCAGTGTGGCTGTGAACACCGAGGAGCTGTATTTT. Protein: CASSVAVNTEELYF.

This chain uses TRBV6-5 with TRBJ1-5; 11 nucleotides align to TRBD1. The V and J ends lost 7 bases and 6 bases, in that order; junction bases with no gene match: 8. Germline V lookup: CDR1 MNHEY, CDR2 SVGAGI. The CDR3 contains 15 residues. The CDR3 DNA sequence: TGTGCCAGCATTAATACCGGGACAGGGGGTCAGCCCCAGCATTTT. It translates to CASINTGTGGQPQHF.

This clonotype has a handful of counts. The chain uses TRBV25-1 and TRBJ1-1; 11 nucleotides line up with TRBD1. Germline V gene data show CDR1 as MGHDK and CDR2 as SYGVNS. The CDR3 extends over 16 amino acids. J was trimmed by 1 base and V by 3 bases; bases with no gene match: 4. The CDR3 sequence is CASSEGQGDSNTEAFF. CDR3 DNA: TGTGCCAGCAGTGAGGGACAGGGGGATTCGAACACTGAAGCTTTCTTT. The variable domain in full, completed from reference TRBV25-1 and TRBJ1-1, reads EADIYQTPRYLVIGTGKKITLECSQTMGHDKMYWYQQDPGMELHLIHYSYGVNSTEKGDLSSESTVSRIRTEHFPLTLESARPSHTSQYLCASSEGQGDSNTEAFFGQGTRLTVV.

The chain combines TRBV6-5 with TRBJ2-1, with D possibly TRBD1 on 5 matching bases. CDR1 MNHEY and CDR2 SVGAGI come from the germline V gene. The ends were cut back, 0 bases at V and 8 bases at J, with 14 bases in the middle. This CDR3 is 15 amino acids long. The chain's CDR3 is CASSYSIHQGHEQFF. Here the CDR3 DNA reads TGTGCCAGCAGTTACTCGATCCACCAGGGCCATGAGCAGTTCTTC.

The rearrangement links TRBV6-1 to TRBJ2-1, with TRBD2 matching over 9 bases. The germline gives CDR1 MNHNS, CDR2 SASEGT. The CDR3 is made up of 13 amino acids. J gave up 6 bases and V 10 bases, and 7 bases lay outside the gene matches. The CDR3 sequence is CATYSGRSNEQFF. The CDR3 bases are TGTGCCACCTACAGCGGGAGGAGCAATGAGCAGTTCTTC.

This chain connects TRBV7-3 to TRBJ2-5, with 8 bases fitting TRBD2. V dropped 5 bases and J dropped 5; count of bases not matched to a gene: 10. From germline, CDR1 is SGHTA and CDR2 FQGTGA. The CDR3 extends over 15 amino acids. The CDR3 bases are TGTGCCAGCAGCCACCAGCGGGGGCCGGGGGAGACCCAGTACTTC. Encoded protein: CASSHQRGPGETQYF.

This chain connects TRBV6-1 to TRBJ2-3; 7 nucleotides align to TRBD2. This CDR3 contains 14 residues. CDR1 is MNHNS and CDR2 is SASEGT in the germline V gene. The CDR3 bases are TGTGCGGGCAGTGGGGAGGGCGACCAAGATACGCAGTATTTT. It encodes CAGSGEGDQDTQYF.

As to this clonotype: The germline gene is not matched at one end of the junction; a read error may be the cause. This sequence joins TRBV25-1 and TRBJ2-3, with a possible D match to TRBD1 (8 bases). The CDR3 has 16 amino acids. Germline V gene lookup returns CDR1 MGHDK and CDR2 SYGVNS. CDR3 region: CASAGAGGGPRETQYF. CDR3 nucleotide sequence: TGTGCCAGCGCGGGGGCAGGGGGCGGGCCCAGAGAGACGCAGTACTTT.

About this clonotype itself: Mismatch with germline at one junction end may stem from a read error. The chain is built from TRBV6-1 and TRBJ2-3, with D uncertain. This CDR3 has 14 residues. Germline CDR1 MNHNS, CDR2 SASEGT. The CDR3 nucleotides read TGTGCGAGCAGTGGGCAGGCCGGCCCAGAGACGCAGTATTTC. Its translation: CASSGQAGPETQYF.

Details on this clonotype: At one end, the junction sequence differs from germline, possibly due to a read error. The rearrangement links TRBV24-1 to TRBJ2-3; 7 bases map to TRBD2. This CDR3 has 19 residues. Germline V CDR1 and CDR2: KGHDR, SFDVKD. The CDR3 nucleotides read TGTGCCACCAGTGACTGCGCGGGGTCCGGCGGGGGTGGCCAAGAGACCCAGTATTTC. Its translation is CATSDCAGSGGGGQETQYF.

CDR3 loop: CASRGQGGTDTQYF. The CDR3 DNA is TGTGCCAGCAGGGGGCAGGGCGGCACAGATACGCAGTATTTT. V usage is TRBV6-1 and J usage is TRBJ2-3; tentatively, D is TRBD1 (5 bases). The germline V and J ends were trimmed by 6 bases and 1 base, with 11 bases remaining between them. The CDR3 sequence is 14 residues long. The germline V gene encodes CDR1 MNHNS and CDR2 SASEGT.

The rearrangement joins TRBV11-2 to TRBJ2-1, with D perhaps TRBD2 (5 bases). CDR1 is SGHAT, CDR2 FQNNGV, per germline. Trimming left V 3 bases short and J 6 bases short, with 12 bases between. The CDR3 is made up of 14 amino acids. The CDR3 is CASSLRAEGNEQFF. CDR3 DNA: TGTGCCAGCAGCTTGAGGGCAGAAGGCAATGAGCAGTTCTTC.

Only one count was recorded for this clonotype. The J gene is TRBJ2-7, the V gene TRBV4-1; D is unclear. V was clipped by 0 bases and J by 2 bases, with 11 bases between them. Germline V gene data show CDR1 as MGHRA and CDR2 as YSYEKL. The CDR3 sequence is 15 residues long. The CDR3 loop reads CASSQDDRRAYEQYF. Here the CDR3 DNA reads TGCGCCAGCAGCCAAGATGATCGGCGAGCCTACGAGCAGTACTTC.

The chain uses TRBV6-1 and TRBJ2-4; the D is unclear. Germline V CDR1 and CDR2: MNHNS, SASEGT. CDR3 length: 18 amino acids. V was pared by 1 base and J by 1 base, with 17 bases between. The CDR3 here is CASSEDWRHRRAKNIQYF. Written as DNA, the CDR3 is TGTGCCAGCAGTGAAGATTGGAGACACCGGCGGGCCAAAAACATTCAGTACTTC.

CDR3 in amino acids: CASTSRTGGNYGYTF. The CDR3 region has the DNA TGTGCCAGCACTAGCCGGACAGGGGGTAACTATGGCTACACCTTC. The rearrangement joins TRBV6-1 to TRBJ1-2; 10 nucleotides line up with TRBD1. Looked up from germline, CDR1 is MNHNS and CDR2 is SASEGT. With V trimmed by 7 bases and J by 1 base, 6 bases remained unmatched. The CDR3 loop spans 15 amino acids.

A word on this clonotype: One end of the junction fails to match germline, which may point to a read error. The chain has TRBV6-1 and TRBJ2-1, with D perhaps matching TRBD2 (6 bases). Germline CDR1 MNHNS, CDR2 SASEGT. The CDR3 length is 14 residues. CDR3 sequence: CASSDRAGYGELFF. The CDR3 bases are TGTGCCAGCAGTGATAGGGCGGGGTACGGGGAGCTGTTTTTC.

This clonotype was seen a handful of times. This chain uses TRBV12-3 or TRBV12-4 with TRBJ2-5; D uncertain. The CDR3 has 13 amino acids. V lost 7 bases, J lost 1 base, and 10 bases lay in between. The CDR3 coding sequence is TGTGCCAGCAACCTAAGCCCCCAAGAGACCCAGTACTTC. This codes for CASNLSPQETQYF.

This clonotype was seen more than once but under ten times. V gene TRBV7-2 combines with J gene TRBJ2-3; TRBD2 matches at 7 bases. Per germline, CDR1 SGHTA and CDR2 FQGNSA. CDR3 length equals 16 residues. The V and J ends lost 2 bases and 2 bases, in that order; junction bases with no gene match: 7. For the CDR3, the DNA is TGTGCCAGCAGCTTAAGCGGTCTAGCGGCCACAGATACGCAGTATTTT. This gives the protein CASSLSGLAATDTQYF.

CDR3 residues: CASSQEGRLGGYEQFF. CDR3 bases: TGCGCCAGCAGCCAAGAGGGTCGGTTAGGGGGCTATGAGCAGTTCTTC. The chain recombines TRBV4-1 with TRBJ2-7, with 7 bases identical to TRBD1. Matching the DNA end better, TRBJ2-1 makes the J call doubtful. Germline V lookup: CDR1 MGHRA, CDR2 YSYEKL. The CDR3 is 16 amino acids.

This clonotype appeared once. This chain uses TRBV6-1 with TRBJ2-1; TRBD2 matches 9 bases. TRBJ2-7 matches the DNA end more closely, so the J call is doubtful. The CDR3 spans 15 residues. Germline values: CDR1 MNHNS, CDR2 SASEGT. In DNA, the CDR3 is TGTGCCAGCAGTGAAGGGCTAGCGGGAAACTACGAGCAGTACTTC. Translation gives CASSEGLAGNYEQYF.

This sequence joins TRBV6-5 and TRBJ1-1, with D unclear. The CDR3 consists of 13 residues. The germline V and J ends were trimmed by 2 bases and 5 bases, with 9 bases remaining between them. CDR1 and CDR2 from the germline V gene are MNHEY and SVGAGI. CDR3 sequence (DNA): TGTGCCAGCAGTTACCCAGCGGGAACTGAAGCTTTCTTT. Amino acids: CASSYPAGTEAFF.